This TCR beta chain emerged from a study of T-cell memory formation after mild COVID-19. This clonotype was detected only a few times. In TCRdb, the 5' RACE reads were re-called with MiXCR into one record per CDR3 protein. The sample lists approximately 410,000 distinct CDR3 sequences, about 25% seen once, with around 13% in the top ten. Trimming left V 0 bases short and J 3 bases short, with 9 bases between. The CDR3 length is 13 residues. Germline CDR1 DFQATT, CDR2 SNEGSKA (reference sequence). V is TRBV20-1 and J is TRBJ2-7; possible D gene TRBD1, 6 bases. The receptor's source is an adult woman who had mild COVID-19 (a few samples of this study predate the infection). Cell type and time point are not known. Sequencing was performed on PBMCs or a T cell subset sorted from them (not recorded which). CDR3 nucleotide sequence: TGCAGTGCTAGAGATATACAGGGCTACGAGCAGTACTTC. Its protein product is CSARDIQGYEQYF.